This note documents a single T cell receptor beta chain sequence. The sample belongs to a study of technical replicates of blood from a handful of donors. Germline loops: CDR1 PRHDT, CDR2 FYEKMQ (reference sequence). The CDR3 has 15 residues. Trimming cost V 4 bases and J 2 bases; bases outside gene matches: 3. Method: immunoSEQ multiplex PCR; TCRdb's copy keeps in-frame clones and lacks some. The table shows around 50,000 clones, with approximately 90% occurring only once. The clonotype was recovered from a human donor in good health. Some clones in this sample may be carry-over from other donors' samples. What was sequenced was PBMCs. The J gene is TRBJ2-7, the V gene TRBV13; 12 positions match TRBD2. DNA of the CDR3: TGTGCCAGCAGCTCTCGACTAGCGGGAGCCTACGAGCAGTACTTC. This codes for CASSSRLAGAYEQYF.